This T cell receptor beta chain was found in a study of T cell repertoires in cytomegalovirus infection. This clonotype was detected a few times. MiXCR, applied by TCRdb to the reads, yields one record per CDR3 protein. Among about 230,000 distinct CDR3 sequences, over 20% were seen once, and the ten largest hold 18%. The sample was CD8+ T cells from PBMCs. This TCR was recovered from a human donor in good health (CMV status not recorded). Some clones in this sample may be carry-over from other donors' samples.

The CDR3 region is CASSYRGQANWGYTF. The CDR3 DNA sequence: TGTGCCAGCAGCTACCGGGGACAGGCAAACTGGGGCTACACCTTC. The rearrangement links TRBV28 to TRBJ1-2; the match to TRBD1 covers 8 bases. Germline V gene data show CDR1 as MDHEN and CDR2 as SYDVKM. V lost 6 bases to trimming and J lost 8 bases; unmatched junction nucleotides: 14. The CDR3 totals 15 residues.